The sequence of this T cell receptor (beta chain) was determined in a study of T cells after yellow fever vaccination. V lost 5 bases and J lost 10, with 14 bases in between. Germline loops: CDR1 KGHSH, CDR2 LQKENI. CDR3 size: 12 residues. TCRdb used MiXCR to reprocess the 5' RACE reads, holding one entry per CDR3 protein. The data hold 450,000 to 650,000 distinct CDR3 sequences, with approximately 13% observed a single time. In this sample, this clonotype turned up a few times. Here the sequenced sample was PBMCs, taken on the day of the yellow fever booster vaccination. J is TRBJ1-2 and V is TRBV18, with a possible D match to TRBD1 (5 bases). The sequence was collected from a man aged 25-45 years who received the YFV17D yellow fever vaccine. The CDR3 DNA sequence: TGTGCCAGCTCAGGGACGAGCCAGTACTACACCTTC. Translated, it gives CASSGTSQYYTF.